The rows below give T cell receptor beta chains drawn from one sample of a study of blood T cells in healthy people across ages. TCRdb reanalysed the 5' RACE reads using MiXCR and keeps one entry per CDR3 protein. The sample has hundreds of thousands of distinct CDR3 sequences; 56% are singletons. Sequenced material: blood. These receptors were obtained from a middle-aged man in good health. CDR3s leave out the opening cysteine and the closing phenylalanine or tryptophan. A row's size may be missing; if present it is once, few, many or a size class.

ATSREIRLEEKLF,TRBV15,13,NA,TRBJ1-4
ASNVRAGRSGANVLT,TRBV7-2,15,NA,TRBJ2-6
ASSSGISGANVLT,TRBV28,13,NA,TRBJ2-6
SARDPRQGDDTDTQY,TRBV20-1,15,NA,TRBJ2-3
SAQTSGGAQF,TRBV20-1,10,once,TRBJ2-1
ASSIKNRTITDTQY,TRBV5-1,14,NA,TRBJ2-3
SVQTGGLSDEQY,TRBV29-1,12,few,TRBJ2-7
ASQEQGDTYGYT,TRBV6-1,12,NA,TRBJ1-2
ASSQPQGMMNTEAF,TRBV4-1,14,NA,TRBJ1-1
SGGETEAF,TRBV29-1,8,few,TRBJ1-1
ASSPTGNSLYEQY,TRBV6-5,13,NA,TRBJ2-7
ASSLSSTVSRETQY,TRBV7-9,14,NA,TRBJ2-5
SAPGQGTGYT,TRBV20-1,10,NA,TRBJ1-2
AISEPSLTGFEKLF,TRBV10-3,14,NA,TRBJ1-4
ASSQQGPTGELF,TRBV11-2,12,few,TRBJ2-2
ASSYGTASREQY,TRBV7-9,12,NA,TRBJ2-7
ASSAPGRSSYNEQF,TRBV7-9,14,once,TRBJ2-1
SAAPQGDEQF,TRBV20-1,10,NA,TRBJ2-1